This TCR beta chain was profiled in a study of regulatory T cells in long-lasting Graves disease. Study overall: Treatment with antithyroid drugs for over 5 years, together with positive TSH receptor antibodies, meant persistent Graves' disease.

Arm-PCR with iRepertoire HTBI primers amplified the CDR3 regions for these TCR beta libraries. Under the authors' procedure: Segment identification across samples yielded about 60 TRBV and 14 to 15 TRBJ segments. TCRdb fed the multiplex PCR reads into MiXCR, producing one record per CDR3 protein. V and J calls and clone size were set by TCRdb, not the authors. The table includes fewer than 550,000 distinct CDR3 sequences, roughly 21% detected once. This clonotype has only one observation. As yet, its antigen is unknown. Since a much larger clone is just one base distant, this may be a read error. Study findings and constraints: Comparison showed that persistent patients shared more public clonotypes (2,741) than new patients (966).

Time point: persistent/refractory GD, antithyroid drugs over 5 years with positive TRAb. Preparation of the TCR library used RNA extracted from PBMCs. From an endocrinology department in Xi'an, China, came the patients. Sequencing was performed on peripheral blood mononuclear cells (PBMCs), taken when the disease was refractory, from a patient treated with antithyroid drugs. The TCR comes from a female donor with Graves disease.

The CDR3 protein is CVSSEASGNTGELFF. The CDR3, as DNA: TGTGTCAGCAGTGAGGCTAGCGGGAACACCGGGGAGCTGTTTTTT. This sequence joins TRBV2 and TRBJ2-2, with TRBD2 matching 7 bases. Looked up from germline, CDR1 is SNHLY and CDR2 is FYNNEI. This CDR3 comprises 15 residues.